This T cell receptor (beta chain) was identified in a study of T cell repertoires in cytomegalovirus infection. As for the study in general: Epitope selection comprised recently identified HLA-C-restricted CMV epitopes and well-studied HLA-B-restricted CMV epitopes.

TCRdb passed the reads through MiXCR, listing each CDR3 protein once. This table holds approximately 730,000 distinct CDR3 sequences, approximately 32% found once. V was shortened by 1 base and J by 0 bases, with 10 bases between the two germline ends. The CDR3 is 15 residues long. Germline V gene data show CDR1 as SGHRS and CDR2 as YFSETQ. This clonotype was observed a few times. As yet, its antigen is unknown. J is TRBJ1-1 and V is TRBV5-1, with D uncertain. The sample consisted of cultured CD8+ T cells from PBMCs, taken from culture after CMV antigen stimulation. This TCR was sampled from a human donor in good health (CMV status not recorded). Some clones in this sample may be carry-over from other donors' samples. In DNA form, the CDR3 reads TGCGCCAGCAGCTTGAGCCTAGACCTGAACACTGAAGCTTTCTTT. This sequence encodes CASSLSLDLNTEAFF.